The source of this T cell receptor beta chain is a study of cytomegalovirus exposure and HLA in healthy donors. Study outcomes and limitations: Sequences of the TCR beta chain were said to predict the HLA-A and HLA-B alleles of most subjects accurately. Earlier analysis found most TCR beta V segments productive about 87% or about 30% of the time.

Germline lookup yields CDR1 LGHNT and CDR2 FRNRAP. Trimming took 1 base from V and 5 from J; bases not matched to a gene: 3. This CDR3 region has 14 residues. PCR used 60 Vbeta primers and 13 Jbeta primers. Generated by immunoSEQ multiplex PCR, the TCRdb table keeps only in-frame clones and is missing some. The sample has about 160,000 clones. With regard to this clone: Its antigen remains unknown.

This clonotype originated in a woman aged 60 to 75 in good health and CMV-seronegative. The specimen sequenced was PBMCs. The chain combines TRBV12-5 with TRBJ1-2, with 8 bases identical to TRBD1. As DNA, the CDR3 is TGTGCTAGTGGTTTGGCGGACAGGGTATATGGCTACACCTTC. It specifies CASGLADRVYGYTF.